Below, 21 T cell receptor beta chains from the same sample are listed, as sequenced in a study of T cell responses to AZD1222 COVID-19 vaccine. Clones were read by immunoSEQ multiplex PCR, and TCRdb kept only the in-frame ones, dropping some. Among 150,000 to 200,000 clones listed, roughly 94% were seen once. The input for sequencing was peripheral blood, taken 28 days after the second AZD1222 dose. The origin of the receptors is an adult who received the AZD1222 COVID-19 vaccine.

The chain uses TRBV7-2 and TRBJ1-1; 7 bases map to TRBD1. The CDR3 covers 15 residues. CDR1 and CDR2 (germline): SGHTA, FQGNSA. Trimming removed 5 bases from V and 2 bases from J; junction bases left unmatched: 8. The DNA for the CDR3 is TGTGCCAGCAGCCTCCTACAGGGGACCAACACTGAAGCTTTCTTT. This codes for CASSLLQGTNTEAFF. Full variable domain (outside the CDR3, taken from reference TRBV7-2 and TRBJ1-1): GAGVSQSPSNKVTEKGKDVELRCDPISGHTALYWYRQSLGQGLEFLIYFQGNSAPDKSGLPSDRFSAERTGGSVSTLTIQRTQQEDSAVYLCASSLLQGTNTEAFFGQGTRLTVV.

The CDR3 DNA is TGTGCCAGCAGTTCAGGACAGGTTTATGGCTACACCTTC. It is translated as CASSSGQVYGYTF. The chain is built from TRBV6-5 and TRBJ1-2, with 7 bases fitting TRBD1. With 4 bases clipped from V and 5 bases from J, the junction kept 4 bases outside the gene matches. Germline-derived CDR1 and CDR2 are MNHEY and SVGAGI. This CDR3 is built from 13 residues.

This chain connects TRBV28 to TRBJ1-3; D not resolved. CDR1 and CDR2 from the germline V gene are MDHEN and SYDVKM. The CDR3 has 13 residues. The ends were cut back, 5 bases at V and 10 bases at J, with 15 bases in the middle. The DNA of the CDR3 is TGTGCCAGCAGTCTATTAAGGGATGGAACCATATATTTT. It specifies CASSLLRDGTIYF.

The V and J genes are TRBV18 and TRBJ1-6; no reliable D call. The CDR3 has 13 residues. V dropped 4 bases and J dropped 5 bases, with 6 bases sitting between them. Germline assignment: CDR1 KGHSH and CDR2 LQKENI. In nucleotides, the CDR3 is TGTGCCAGCTCACAGGGAGATAATTCACCCCTCCACTTT. It encodes CASSQGDNSPLHF.

This rearrangement joins TRBV30 to TRBJ2-7, with 14 nucleotides matching TRBD2. The CDR3 is 19 residues long. The germline CDR1 and CDR2 sequences are GTSNPN and SVGIG (reference sequence). The ends lost 3 bases at V and 0 bases at J; junction bases unmatched: 13. The CDR3 spells CAWRGKGLAGAYSSYEQYF. Written as DNA, the CDR3 is TGTGCCTGGAGGGGGAAGGGACTAGCGGGGGCATATAGCTCCTACGAGCAGTACTTC.

Regarding this clone: The junction and the germline gene differ at one end; a read error may be behind it. The chain has TRBV7-7 and TRBJ2-5; the match to TRBD2 covers 11 bases. The CDR3 is 14 amino acids. Germline V gene data show CDR1 as SSHAT and CDR2 as FNYEAQ (reference sequence). The CDR3 nucleotides are TGTGCTAGCAGCTTGCTAGCGGGGGGAGAGACCCAGTACTTC. It is translated as CASSLLAGGETQYF.

This clone was detected once. This chain links TRBV7-9 with TRBJ2-7, with D possibly TRBD1 on 6 matching bases. The CDR3 extends over 13 amino acids. V shed 5 bases and J shed 0 bases, with 8 bases lying between them. Germline assignment: CDR1 SEHNR and CDR2 FQNEAQ (reference sequence). CDR3 protein: CASSRDNSYEQYF. The CDR3, as DNA: TGTGCCAGCAGCCGGGACAACTCCTACGAGCAGTACTTC.

This chain uses TRBV29-1 with TRBJ1-1, with 8 bases lining up with TRBD1. The length of the CDR3 is 13 residues. With 4 bases clipped from V and 5 bases from J, the junction kept 6 bases outside the gene matches. The germline V gene encodes CDR1 SQVTM and CDR2 ANQGSEA. In nucleotides, the CDR3 is TGCAGCGTTGGAGCGACAGGGGAGACTGAAGCTTTCTTT. Translation gives CSVGATGETEAFF.

The V call is TRBV6-2 or TRBV6-3, the J call TRBJ2-7, with D possibly TRBD2 on 6 matching bases. Germline lookup yields CDR1 MNHEY and CDR2 SVGEGT. V lost 0 bases and J lost 4, with 13 bases in between. The CDR3 covers 15 residues. The CDR3 DNA reads as TGTGCCAGCAGTTACTCGACGGCGGGGCCTTACGAGCAGTACTTC. It yields the protein CASSYSTAGPYEQYF.

The V call is TRBV5-4, the J call TRBJ2-5, with 9 bases that match TRBD2. The CDR3 runs to 16 residues. After removal of 4 bases from V and 4 bases from J, the junction contained 11 bases not matched to a gene. CDR1 is SGHNT, CDR2 YYREEE, per germline (reference sequence). The CDR3 nucleotides read TGTGCCAGCAGCCGCAGCGGGGGCGGGGGGGCAGAGACCCAGTACTTC. Protein sequence: CASSRSGGGGAETQYF.

By share of the sample, this clone is medium-sized. This sequence joins TRBV6-1 and TRBJ1-4; 7 nucleotides align to TRBD1. The CDR3 consists of 14 residues. Germline lookup yields CDR1 MNHNS and CDR2 SASEGT. V was clipped by 1 base and J by 7 bases; unmatched bases: 3. The CDR3 region has the DNA TGTGCCAGCAGTGAAGGACAGGGTTTTGAAAAACTGTTTTTT. It yields the protein CASSEGQGFEKLFF.

The V call is TRBV28, the J call TRBJ2-2; TRBD2 might be the D (5 bases). The ends were cut back, 1 base at V and 8 bases at J, with 11 bases in the middle. CDR3 length equals 14 residues. Germline V gives CDR1 MDHEN, CDR2 SYDVKM. The CDR3 spells CASSLLGGPGELFF. CDR3 DNA: TGTGCCAGCAGTTTATTAGGAGGCCCGGGGGAGCTGTTTTTT.

CDR3 residues: CASSEYRAPYEQYF. The CDR3 bases are TGTGCCAGCAGTGAATACCGGGCCCCCTACGAGCAGTACTTC. V is TRBV25-1 and J is TRBJ2-7; no reliable D call. This CDR3 spans 14 amino acids. Trimming cost V 0 bases and J 2 bases, with 8 bases left between them. Germline V gene lookup returns CDR1 MGHDK and CDR2 SYGVNS.

V is TRBV7-6 and J is TRBJ2-1; 8 nucleotides agree with TRBD2. Germline V gene lookup returns CDR1 SGHVS and CDR2 FNYEAQ. J lost 5 bases, V lost 5 bases, and 11 bases had no gene match. The CDR3 has 16 residues. CDR3 sequence (DNA): TGTGCCAGCAGCCCCCCGGGGCTAGCGGGTAACAATGAGCAGTTCTTC. This gives the protein CASSPPGLAGNNEQFF.

The V and J genes are TRBV7-9 and TRBJ1-2; TRBD1 aligns across 7 bases. Trimming took 5 bases from V and 2 from J; bases not matched to a gene: 8. CDR3 length: 15 amino acids. Germline V gene lookup returns CDR1 SEHNR and CDR2 FQNEAQ (reference sequence). The CDR3 sequence: CASSRPGQDNYGYTF. CDR3 DNA sequence: TGTGCCAGCAGCCGCCCCGGACAGGACAACTATGGCTACACCTTC.

The CDR3 region has the DNA TGTGCCAGCAGTTACTCGGTTGGTTACTCTGGAAACACCATATATTTT. Translated: CASSYSVGYSGNTIYF. This chain connects TRBV6-5 to TRBJ1-3; D gene ambiguous. CDR3 length: 16 residues. Germline V gene lookup returns CDR1 MNHEY and CDR2 SVGAGI. Trimming cost V 0 bases and J 0 bases, with 9 bases left between them.

The rearrangement joins TRBV30 to TRBJ2-3, with 7 bases lining up with TRBD1. CDR1 is GTSNPN and CDR2 is SVGIG in the germline V gene (reference sequence). V lost 2 bases to trimming and J lost 5 bases; unmatched junction nucleotides: 13. The CDR3 sequence is 16 residues long. CDR3 bases: TGTGCCTGGAGTAGGGCCGGGGACAGACGAGGAGATACGCAGTATTTT. Protein: CAWSRAGDRRGDTQYF. The whole variable domain, filled in from reference TRBV30 and TRBJ2-3, reads SQTIHQWPATLVQPVGSPLSLECTVEGTSNPNLYWYRQAAGRGLQLLFYSVGIGQISSEVPQNLSASRPQDRQFILSSKKLLLSDSGFYLCAWSRAGDRRGDTQYFGPGTRLTVL.

The V call is TRBV6-1, the J call TRBJ1-2, with TRBD1 as a possible D gene (5 bases). The V gene lost 3 bases and the J gene lost 0 bases, with 11 bases spanning the gap. From germline, CDR1 is MNHNS and CDR2 SASEGT. There are 15 residues in the CDR3. The CDR3 DNA reads as TGTGCCAGCAGTGATCTCTCGGGGCCTAACTATGGCTACACCTTC. It codes for CASSDLSGPNYGYTF.

The V and J genes are TRBV29-1 and TRBJ1-2; perhaps TRBD1 as D (6 bases). CDR3 size: 16 residues. Germline V lookup: CDR1 SQVTM, CDR2 ANQGSEA. V was cut by 1 base and J by 1 base, with 16 bases left in between. The CDR3 bases are TGCAGCGTTGAAGGGACAGCCAGCAGTAATAACTATGGCTACACCTTC. This encodes CSVEGTASSNNYGYTF.

The genes are TRBV6-1 and TRBJ1-2, with 9 nucleotides matching TRBD1. Germline loops: CDR1 MNHNS, CDR2 SASEGT. The CDR3 runs to 14 residues. The J segment lost 8 bases and the V segment lost 0 bases, leaving 4 bases of the junction unmatched. The CDR3 coding sequence is TGTGCCAGCAGTGAAGCGGGGACAGGGACCGGCTACACCTTC. Translation: CASSEAGTGTGYTF.

This chain connects TRBV6-6 to TRBJ2-7, with TRBD1 identical over 12 bases. The CDR3 is 14 residues long. J was trimmed by 5 bases and V by 6 bases; bases with no gene match: 5. Germline CDR1 reads MNHNY; CDR2 reads SVGAGI (reference sequence). The CDR3 nucleotides are TGTGCCAGCAGCCACGGGACAGGGGGCCACGAGCAGTACTTC. Translated: CASSHGTGGHEQYF.